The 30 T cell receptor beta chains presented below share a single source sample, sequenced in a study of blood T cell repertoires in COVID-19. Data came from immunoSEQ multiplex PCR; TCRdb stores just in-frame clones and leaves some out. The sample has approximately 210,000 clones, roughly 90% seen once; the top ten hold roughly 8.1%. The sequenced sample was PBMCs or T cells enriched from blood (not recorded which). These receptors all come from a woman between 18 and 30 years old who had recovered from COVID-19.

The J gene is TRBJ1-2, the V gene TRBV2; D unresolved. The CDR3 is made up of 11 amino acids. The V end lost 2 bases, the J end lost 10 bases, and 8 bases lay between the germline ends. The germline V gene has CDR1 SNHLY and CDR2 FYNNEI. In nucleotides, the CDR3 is TGTGCCAGCAGTGAACAGGATAACTACACCTTC. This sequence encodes CASSEQDNYTF.

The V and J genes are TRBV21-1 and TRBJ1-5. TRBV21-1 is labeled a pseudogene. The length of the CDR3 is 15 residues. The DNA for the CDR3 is TGTGCCAGCAGCAAAGTTGGGGAGAGCGATCAGCCCCAGCATTTT. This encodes CASSKVGESDQPQHF.

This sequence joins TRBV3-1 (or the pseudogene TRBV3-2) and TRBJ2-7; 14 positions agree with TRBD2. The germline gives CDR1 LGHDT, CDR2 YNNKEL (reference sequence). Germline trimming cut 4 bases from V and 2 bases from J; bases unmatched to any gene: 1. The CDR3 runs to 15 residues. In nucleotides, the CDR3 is TGTGCCAGCAGCCGACTAGCGGGGGGGGCCTACGAGCAGTACTTC. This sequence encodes CASSRLAGGAYEQYF.

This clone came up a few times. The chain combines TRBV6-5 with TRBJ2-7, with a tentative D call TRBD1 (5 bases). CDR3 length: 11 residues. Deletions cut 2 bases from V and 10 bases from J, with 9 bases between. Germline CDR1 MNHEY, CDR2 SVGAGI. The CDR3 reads CASSYLRVQYF. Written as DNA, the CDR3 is TGTGCCAGCAGTTACCTCAGGGTACAGTACTTC.

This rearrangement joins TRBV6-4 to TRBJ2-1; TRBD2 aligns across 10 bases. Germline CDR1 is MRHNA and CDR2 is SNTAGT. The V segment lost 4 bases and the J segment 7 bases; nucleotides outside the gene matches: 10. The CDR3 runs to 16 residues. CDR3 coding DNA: TGTGCCAGCAGTGCCCGGACTAGCGGTTCATTGAATGAGCAGTTCTTC. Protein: CASSARTSGSLNEQFF.

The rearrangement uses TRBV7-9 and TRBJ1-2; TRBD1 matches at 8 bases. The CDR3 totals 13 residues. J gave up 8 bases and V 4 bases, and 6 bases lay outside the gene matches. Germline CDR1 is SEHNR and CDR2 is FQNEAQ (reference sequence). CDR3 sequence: CASSSPRGPGYTF. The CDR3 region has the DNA TGTGCCAGCAGCTCCCCCAGGGGGCCAGGCTACACCTTC.

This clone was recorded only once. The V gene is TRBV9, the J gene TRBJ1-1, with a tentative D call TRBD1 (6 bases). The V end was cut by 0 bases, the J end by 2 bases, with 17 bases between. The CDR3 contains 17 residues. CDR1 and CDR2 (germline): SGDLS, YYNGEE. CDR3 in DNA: TGTGCCAGCAGCGTAGGAGGAGTCCGGGACACTAACACTGAAGCTTTCTTT. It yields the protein CASSVGGVRDTNTEAFF.

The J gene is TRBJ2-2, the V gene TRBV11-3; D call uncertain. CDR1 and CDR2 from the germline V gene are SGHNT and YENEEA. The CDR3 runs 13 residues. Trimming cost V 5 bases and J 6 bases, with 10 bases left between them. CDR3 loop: CASSQAVSGELFF. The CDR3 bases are TGTGCCAGCAGCCAGGCAGTATCCGGGGAGCTGTTTTTT.

Here the CDR3 reads CASSWQATNEKLFF. CDR3 DNA: TGTGCCAGCAGTTGGCAGGCAACTAATGAAAAACTGTTTTTT. V usage is TRBV28 and J usage is TRBJ1-4, with D unresolved. V was shortened by 4 bases and J by 0 bases, with 6 bases between the two germline ends. The CDR3 runs 14 residues. CDR1 is MDHEN, CDR2 SYDVKM, per germline.

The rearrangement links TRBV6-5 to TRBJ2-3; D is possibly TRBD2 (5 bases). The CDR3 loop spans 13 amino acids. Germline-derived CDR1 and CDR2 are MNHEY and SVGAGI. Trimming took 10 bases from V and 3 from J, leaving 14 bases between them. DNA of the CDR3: TGTGCCACCCCGAGGACTCGGACAGATACGCAGTATTTT. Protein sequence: CATPRTRTDTQYF.

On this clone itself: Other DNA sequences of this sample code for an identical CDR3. CDR3 sequence (DNA): TGCGCCAGCAGCTTGACGGGCTACGAGCAGTACTTC. This sequence encodes CASSLTGYEQYF. This chain joins TRBV5-1 and TRBJ2-7; D not certain. The CDR3 is 12 amino acids. CDR1 is SGHRS and CDR2 is YFSETQ in the germline V gene. V was clipped by 1 base and J by 3 bases, with 5 bases between them.

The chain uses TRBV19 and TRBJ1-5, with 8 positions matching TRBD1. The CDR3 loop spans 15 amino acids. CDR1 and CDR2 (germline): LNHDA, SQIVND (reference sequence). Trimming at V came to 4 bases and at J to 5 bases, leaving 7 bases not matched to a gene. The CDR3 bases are TGTGCCAGTAGTAAAGCGGGACAGGAAGATCAGCCCCAGCATTTT. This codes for CASSKAGQEDQPQHF.

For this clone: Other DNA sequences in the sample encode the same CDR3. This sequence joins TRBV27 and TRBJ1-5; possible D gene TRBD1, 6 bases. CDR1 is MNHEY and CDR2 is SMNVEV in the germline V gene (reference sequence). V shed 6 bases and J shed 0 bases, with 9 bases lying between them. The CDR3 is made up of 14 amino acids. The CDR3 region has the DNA TGTGCCAGCAGCCCCAGGGGTAGCAATCAGCCCCAGCATTTT. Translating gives CASSPRGSNQPQHF.

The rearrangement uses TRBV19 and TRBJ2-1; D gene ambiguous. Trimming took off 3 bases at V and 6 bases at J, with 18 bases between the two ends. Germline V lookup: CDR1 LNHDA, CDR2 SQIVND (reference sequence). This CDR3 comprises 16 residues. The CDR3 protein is CASSMIRRSLSNEQFF. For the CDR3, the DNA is TGTGCCAGTAGTATGATCCGTCGGAGTCTCTCCAATGAGCAGTTCTTC. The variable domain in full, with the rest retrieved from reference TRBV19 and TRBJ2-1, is DGGITQSPKYLFRKEGQNVTLSCEQNLNHDAMYWYRQDPGQGLRLIYYSQIVNDFQKGDIAEGYSVSREKKESFPLTVTSAQKNPTAFYLCASSMIRRSLSNEQFFGPGTRLTVL.

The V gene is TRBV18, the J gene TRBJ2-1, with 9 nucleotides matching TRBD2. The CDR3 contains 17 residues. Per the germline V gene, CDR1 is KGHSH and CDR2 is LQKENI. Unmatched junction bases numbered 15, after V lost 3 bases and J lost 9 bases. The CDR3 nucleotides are TGTGCCAGCTCACCCCTGTCTGGGACTAGCCGGGTCAGTGAGCAGTTCTTC. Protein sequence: CASSPLSGTSRVSEQFF.

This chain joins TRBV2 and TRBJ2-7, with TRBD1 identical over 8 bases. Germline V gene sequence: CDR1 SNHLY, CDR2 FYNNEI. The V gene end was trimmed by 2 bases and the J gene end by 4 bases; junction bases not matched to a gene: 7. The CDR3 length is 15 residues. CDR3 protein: CASSEWTGQPYEQYF. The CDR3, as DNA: TGTGCCAGCAGTGAATGGACAGGGCAGCCTTACGAGCAGTACTTC.

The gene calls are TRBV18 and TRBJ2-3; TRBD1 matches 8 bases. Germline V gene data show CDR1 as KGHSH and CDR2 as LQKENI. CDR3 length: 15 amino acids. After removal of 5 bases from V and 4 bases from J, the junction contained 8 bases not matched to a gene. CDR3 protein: CASSKGQAQADTQYF. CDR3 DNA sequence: TGTGCCAGCTCAAAGGGACAGGCCCAAGCAGATACGCAGTATTTT.

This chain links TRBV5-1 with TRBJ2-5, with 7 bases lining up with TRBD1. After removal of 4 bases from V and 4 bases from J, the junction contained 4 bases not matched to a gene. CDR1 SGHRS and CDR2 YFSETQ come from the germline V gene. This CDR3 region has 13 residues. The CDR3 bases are TGCGCCAGCAGCAACAGACAGGGAGAGACCCAGTACTTC. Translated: CASSNRQGETQYF.

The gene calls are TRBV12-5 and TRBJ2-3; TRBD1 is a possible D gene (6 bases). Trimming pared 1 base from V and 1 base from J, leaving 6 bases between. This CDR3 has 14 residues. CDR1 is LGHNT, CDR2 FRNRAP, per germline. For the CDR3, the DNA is TGTGCTAGTGGTTTGGAGGGGGGCACAGATACGCAGTATTTT. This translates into CASGLEGGTDTQYF.

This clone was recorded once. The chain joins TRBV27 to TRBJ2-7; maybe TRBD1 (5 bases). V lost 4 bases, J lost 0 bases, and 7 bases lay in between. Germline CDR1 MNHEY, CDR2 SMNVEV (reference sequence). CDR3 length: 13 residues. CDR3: CASSWGSSYEQYF. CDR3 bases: TGTGCCAGCAGTTGGGGCAGCTCCTACGAGCAGTACTTC.

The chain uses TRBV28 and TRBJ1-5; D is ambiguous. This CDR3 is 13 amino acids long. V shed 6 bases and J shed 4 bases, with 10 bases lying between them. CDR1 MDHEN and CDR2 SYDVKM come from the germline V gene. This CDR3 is CASSPDTNQPQHF. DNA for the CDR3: TGTGCCAGCAGCCCCGACACTAATCAGCCCCAGCATTTT.

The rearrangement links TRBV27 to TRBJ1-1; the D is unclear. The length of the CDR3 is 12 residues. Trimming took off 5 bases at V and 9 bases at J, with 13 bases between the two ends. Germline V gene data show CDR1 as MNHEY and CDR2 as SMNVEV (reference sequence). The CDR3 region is CASSPTRTQAFF. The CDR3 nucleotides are TGTGCCAGCAGTCCAACACGCACCCAAGCTTTCTTT.

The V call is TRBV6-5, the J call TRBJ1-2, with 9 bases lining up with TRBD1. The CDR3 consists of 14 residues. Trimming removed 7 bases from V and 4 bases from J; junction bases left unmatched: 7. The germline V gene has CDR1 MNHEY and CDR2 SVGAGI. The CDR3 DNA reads TGTGCCAGCAATTTTCCGGGACAGGGCTATGGCTACACCTTC. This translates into CASNFPGQGYGYTF.

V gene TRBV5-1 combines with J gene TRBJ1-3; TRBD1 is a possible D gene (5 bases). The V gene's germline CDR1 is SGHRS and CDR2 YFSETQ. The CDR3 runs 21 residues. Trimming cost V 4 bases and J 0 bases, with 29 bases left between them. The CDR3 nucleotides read TGCGCCAGCAGCGTCAGAACGATTTCAGACGGATTCGGGGGCTCTGGAAACACCATATATTTT. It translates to CASSVRTISDGFGGSGNTIYF.

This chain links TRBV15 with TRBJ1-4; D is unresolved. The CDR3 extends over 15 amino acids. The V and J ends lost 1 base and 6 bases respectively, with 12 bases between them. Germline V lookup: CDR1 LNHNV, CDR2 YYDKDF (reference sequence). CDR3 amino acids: CATSRVLRDDEKLFF. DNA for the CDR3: TGTGCCACCAGCAGAGTTCTGAGGGATGATGAAAAACTGTTTTTT.

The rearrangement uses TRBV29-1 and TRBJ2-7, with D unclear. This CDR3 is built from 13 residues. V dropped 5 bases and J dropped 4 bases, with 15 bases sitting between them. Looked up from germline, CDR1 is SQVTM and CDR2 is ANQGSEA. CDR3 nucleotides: TGCAGCGTTCTGTCCAGACATCGGTACGAGCAGTACTTC. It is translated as CSVLSRHRYEQYF.

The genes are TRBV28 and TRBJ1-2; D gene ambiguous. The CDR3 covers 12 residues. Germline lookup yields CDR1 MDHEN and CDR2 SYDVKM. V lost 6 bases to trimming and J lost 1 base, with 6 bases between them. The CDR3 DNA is TGTGCCAGCAGCCTCCTTAACTATGGCTACACCTTC. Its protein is CASSLLNYGYTF.

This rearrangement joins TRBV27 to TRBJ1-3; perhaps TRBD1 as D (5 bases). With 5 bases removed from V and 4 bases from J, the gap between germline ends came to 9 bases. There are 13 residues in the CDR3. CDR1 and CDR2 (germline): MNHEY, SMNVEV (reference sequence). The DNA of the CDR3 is TGTGCCAGCAGTAACGACAGAGGAAACACCATATATTTT. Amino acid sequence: CASSNDRGNTIYF.

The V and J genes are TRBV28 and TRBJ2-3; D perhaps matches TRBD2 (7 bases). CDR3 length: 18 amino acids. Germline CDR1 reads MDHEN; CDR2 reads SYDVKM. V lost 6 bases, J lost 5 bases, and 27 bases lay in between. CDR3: CASSAGSIGGGPEDTQYF. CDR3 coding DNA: TGTGCCAGCAGCGCCGGGTCTATAGGGGGGGGCCCCGAAGATACGCAGTATTTT.

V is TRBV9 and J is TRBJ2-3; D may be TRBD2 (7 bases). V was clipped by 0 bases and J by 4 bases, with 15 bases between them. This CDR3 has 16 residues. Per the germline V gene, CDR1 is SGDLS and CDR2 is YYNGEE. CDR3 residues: CASSVAQRGGPDTQYF. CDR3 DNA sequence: TGTGCCAGCAGCGTAGCCCAGAGGGGGGGCCCAGATACGCAGTATTTT.